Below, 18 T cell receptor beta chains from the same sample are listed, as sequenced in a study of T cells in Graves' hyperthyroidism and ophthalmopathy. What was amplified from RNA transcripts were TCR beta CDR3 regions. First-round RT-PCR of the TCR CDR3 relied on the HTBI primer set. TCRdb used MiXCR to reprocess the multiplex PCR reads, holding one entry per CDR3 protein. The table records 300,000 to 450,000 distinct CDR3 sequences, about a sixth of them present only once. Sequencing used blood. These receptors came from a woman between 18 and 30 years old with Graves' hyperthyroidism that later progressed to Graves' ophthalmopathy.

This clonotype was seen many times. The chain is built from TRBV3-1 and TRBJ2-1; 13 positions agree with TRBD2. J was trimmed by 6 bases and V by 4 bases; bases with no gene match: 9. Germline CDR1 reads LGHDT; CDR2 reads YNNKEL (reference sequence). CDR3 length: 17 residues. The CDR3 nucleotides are TGTGCCAGCAGCCCGGGACTAGCGGGAATCCCCCTCAATGAGCAGTTCTTC. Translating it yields CASSPGLAGIPLNEQFF.

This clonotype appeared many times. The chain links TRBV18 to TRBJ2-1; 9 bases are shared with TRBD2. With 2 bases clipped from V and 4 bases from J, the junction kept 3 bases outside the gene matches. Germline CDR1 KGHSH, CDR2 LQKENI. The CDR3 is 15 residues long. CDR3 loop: CASSPASGVYNEQFF. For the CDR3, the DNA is TGTGCCAGCTCACCAGCTAGCGGGGTTTACAATGAGCAGTTCTTC.

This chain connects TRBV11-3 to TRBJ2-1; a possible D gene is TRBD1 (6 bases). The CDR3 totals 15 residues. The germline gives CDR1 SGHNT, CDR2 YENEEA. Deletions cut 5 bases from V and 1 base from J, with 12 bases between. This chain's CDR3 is CASSPRRGSYNEQFF. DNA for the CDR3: TGTGCCAGCAGCCCCCGAAGGGGGTCCTACAATGAGCAGTTCTTC. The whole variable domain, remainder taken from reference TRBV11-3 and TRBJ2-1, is EAGVVQSPRYKIIEKKQPVAFWCNPISGHNTLYWYLQNLGQGPELLIRYENEEAVDDSQLPKDRFSAERLKGVDSTLKIQPAELGDSAVYLCASSPRRGSYNEQFFGPGTRLTVL.

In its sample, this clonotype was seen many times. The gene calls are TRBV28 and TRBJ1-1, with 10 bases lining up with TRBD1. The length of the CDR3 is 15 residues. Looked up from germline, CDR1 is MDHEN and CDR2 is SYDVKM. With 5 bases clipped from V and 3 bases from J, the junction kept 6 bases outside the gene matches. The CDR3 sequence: CASSPRGQGYTEAFF. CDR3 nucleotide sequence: TGTGCCAGCAGTCCCCGGGGACAGGGGTACACTGAAGCTTTCTTT.

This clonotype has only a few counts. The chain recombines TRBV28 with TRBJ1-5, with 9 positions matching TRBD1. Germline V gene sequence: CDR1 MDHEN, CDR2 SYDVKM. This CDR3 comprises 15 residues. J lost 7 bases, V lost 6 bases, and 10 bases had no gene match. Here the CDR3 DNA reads TGTGCCAGCAGGCTACCACAGGGGGCTTGGCAGCCCCAGCATTTT. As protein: CASRLPQGAWQPQHF. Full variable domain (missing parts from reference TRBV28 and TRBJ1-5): DVKVTQSSRYLVKRTGEKVFLECVQDMDHENMFWYRQDPGLGLRLIYFSYDVKMKEKGDIPEGYSVSREKKERFSLILESASTNQTSMYLCASRLPQGAWQPQHFGDGTRLSIL.

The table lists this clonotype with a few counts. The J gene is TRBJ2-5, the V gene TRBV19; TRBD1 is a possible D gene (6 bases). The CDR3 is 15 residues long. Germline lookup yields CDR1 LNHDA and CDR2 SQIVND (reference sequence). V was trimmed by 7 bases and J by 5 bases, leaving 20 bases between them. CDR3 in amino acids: CASKNSRGKIETQYF. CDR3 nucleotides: TGTGCCAGTAAAAATTCGAGGGGGAAAATCGAGACCCAGTACTTC.

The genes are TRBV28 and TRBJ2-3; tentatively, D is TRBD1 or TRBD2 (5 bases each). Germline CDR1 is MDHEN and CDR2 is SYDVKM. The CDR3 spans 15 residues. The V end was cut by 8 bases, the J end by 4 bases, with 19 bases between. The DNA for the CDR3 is TGTGCCAGCCTGACCCCCGGGGCCCGCCCAGATACGCAGTATTTT. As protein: CASLTPGARPDTQYF.

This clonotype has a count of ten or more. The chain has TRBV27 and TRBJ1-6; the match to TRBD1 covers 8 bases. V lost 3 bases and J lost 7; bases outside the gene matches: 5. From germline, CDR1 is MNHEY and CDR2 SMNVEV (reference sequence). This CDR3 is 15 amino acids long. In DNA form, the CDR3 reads TGTGCCAGCAGTTTGACAGGGGACTGGAATTCACCCCTCCACTTT. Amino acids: CASSLTGDWNSPLHF.

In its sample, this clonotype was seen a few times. CDR3 sequence: CASSYAAVPYPNEQFF. CDR3 in DNA: TGTGCCAGCAGTTATGCGGCGGTCCCTTACCCCAATGAGCAGTTCTTC. This sequence joins TRBV6-1 and TRBJ2-1; D is uncertain. Germline V gene lookup returns CDR1 MNHNS and CDR2 SASEGT. Trimming cost V 5 bases and J 6 bases, with 20 bases left between them. This CDR3 comprises 16 residues.

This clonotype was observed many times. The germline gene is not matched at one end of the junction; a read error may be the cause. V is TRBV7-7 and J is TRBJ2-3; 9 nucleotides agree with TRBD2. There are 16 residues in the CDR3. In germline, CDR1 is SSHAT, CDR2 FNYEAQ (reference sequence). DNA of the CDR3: TGTGCTAGCAGCCAACAAGTGGCGGGAGGGACAGATACGCAGTATTTT. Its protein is CASSQQVAGGTDTQYF.

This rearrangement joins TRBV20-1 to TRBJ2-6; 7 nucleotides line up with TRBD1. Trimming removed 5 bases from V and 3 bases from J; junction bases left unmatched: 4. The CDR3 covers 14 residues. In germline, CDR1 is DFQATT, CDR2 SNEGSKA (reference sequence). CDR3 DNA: TGCAGTGCTTGGACAGGATATGGGGCCAACGTCCTGACTTTC. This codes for CSAWTGYGANVLTF.

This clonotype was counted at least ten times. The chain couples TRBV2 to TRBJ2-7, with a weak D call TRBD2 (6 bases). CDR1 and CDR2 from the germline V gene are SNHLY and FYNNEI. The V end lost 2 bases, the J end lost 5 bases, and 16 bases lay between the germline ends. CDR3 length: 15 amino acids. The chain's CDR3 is CASSESGDPFHEQYF. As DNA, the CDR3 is TGTGCCAGCAGTGAATCGGGGGATCCTTTCCACGAGCAGTACTTC.

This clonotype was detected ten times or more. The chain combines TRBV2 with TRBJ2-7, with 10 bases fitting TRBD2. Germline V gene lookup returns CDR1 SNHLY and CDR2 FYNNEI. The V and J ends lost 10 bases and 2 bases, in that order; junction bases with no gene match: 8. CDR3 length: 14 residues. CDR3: CATHSGRPPYEQYF. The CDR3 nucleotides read TGTGCCACCCATAGCGGGAGGCCCCCCTACGAGCAGTACTTC.

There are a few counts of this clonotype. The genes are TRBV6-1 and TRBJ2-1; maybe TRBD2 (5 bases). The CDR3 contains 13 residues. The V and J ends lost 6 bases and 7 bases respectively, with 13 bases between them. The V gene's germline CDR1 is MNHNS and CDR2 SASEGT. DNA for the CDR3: TGTGCCAGCAGGGCTAGCTCGAGGAATGAGCAGTTCTTC. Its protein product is CASRASSRNEQFF.

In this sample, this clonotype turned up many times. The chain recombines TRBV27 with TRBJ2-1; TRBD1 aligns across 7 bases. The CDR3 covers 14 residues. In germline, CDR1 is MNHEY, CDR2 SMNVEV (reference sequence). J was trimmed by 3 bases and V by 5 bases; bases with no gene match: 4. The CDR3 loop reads CASSPGTDYNEQFF. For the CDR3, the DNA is TGTGCCAGCAGTCCCGGGACAGACTACAATGAGCAGTTCTTC.

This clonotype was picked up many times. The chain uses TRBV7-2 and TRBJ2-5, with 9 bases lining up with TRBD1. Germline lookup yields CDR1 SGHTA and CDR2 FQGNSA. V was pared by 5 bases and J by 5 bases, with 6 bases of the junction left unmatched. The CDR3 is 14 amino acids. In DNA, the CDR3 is TGTGCCAGCAGCCAAACAGGGGGCGGGGAGACCCAGTACTTC. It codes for CASSQTGGGETQYF.

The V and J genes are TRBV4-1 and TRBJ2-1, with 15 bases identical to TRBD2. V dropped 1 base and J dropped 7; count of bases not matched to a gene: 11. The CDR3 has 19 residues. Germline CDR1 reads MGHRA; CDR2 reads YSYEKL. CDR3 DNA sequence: TGCGCCAGCAGCCAAGGCGGACTAGCGGGAGGGTTTTCGTGGAATGAGCAGTTCTTC. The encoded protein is CASSQGGLAGGFSWNEQFF.

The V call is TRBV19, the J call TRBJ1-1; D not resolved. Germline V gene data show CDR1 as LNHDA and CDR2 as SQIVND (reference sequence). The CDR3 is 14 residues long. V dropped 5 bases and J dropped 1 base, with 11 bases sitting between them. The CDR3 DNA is TGTGCCAGTAGTGTTCCCACCCAGAACACTGAAGCTTTCTTT. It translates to CASSVPTQNTEAFF.